Listed here are 3 T cell receptor beta chains from one sample, sequenced in a study of sequential checkpoint blockade in melanoma. Sample treatment: randomized to nivolumab then ipilimumab (arm A) or the reverse (arm B). Some clones are missing from TCRdb's copy, which holds only in-frame ones; the method was immunoSEQ multiplex PCR. The data show 7,000 to 8,500 clones, roughly 60% seen once. This specimen was CD8+ T cells sorted from blood (inferred from file names), taken from a patient given nivolumab and ipilimumab in sequence. The source of these receptors is a human donor with melanoma.

The chain recombines TRBV19 with TRBJ1-5, with a weak D call TRBD1 (6 bases). CDR3 length equals 15 residues. The V end lost 5 bases, the J end lost 2 bases, and 13 bases lay between the germline ends. Germline V gene data show CDR1 as LNHDA and CDR2 as SQIVND (reference sequence). CDR3 region: CASSLRRGGNQPQHF. In nucleotides, the CDR3 is TGTGCCAGTAGTCTCCGCAGGGGTGGCAATCAGCCCCAGCATTTT. Filled out from reference TRBV19 and TRBJ1-5, the complete variable domain reads DGGITQSPKYLFRKEGQNVTLSCEQNLNHDAMYWYRQDPGQGLRLIYYSQIVNDFQKGDIAEGYSVSREKKESFPLTVTSAQKNPTAFYLCASSLRRGGNQPQHFGDGTRLSIL.

The chain carries TRBV6-1 and TRBJ2-7; D possibly corresponds to TRBD1 (6 bases). From germline, CDR1 is MNHNS and CDR2 SASEGT. This CDR3 is built from 14 residues. The V end was cut by 6 bases, the J end by 3 bases, with 15 bases between. Here the CDR3 reads CASSTGRVGYEQYF. Written as DNA, the CDR3 is TGTGCCAGCAGCACAGGGCGGGTGGGCTACGAGCAGTACTTC.

V gene TRBV27 combines with J gene TRBJ2-1; 11 bases map to TRBD2. This CDR3 comprises 13 residues. The germline V gene has CDR1 MNHEY and CDR2 SMNVEV (reference sequence). J gave up 7 bases and V 6 bases, and 2 bases lay outside the gene matches. CDR3 in DNA: TGTGCCAGCAGGAGACTAGCGGGAAATGAGCAGTTCTTC. Protein: CASRRLAGNEQFF.